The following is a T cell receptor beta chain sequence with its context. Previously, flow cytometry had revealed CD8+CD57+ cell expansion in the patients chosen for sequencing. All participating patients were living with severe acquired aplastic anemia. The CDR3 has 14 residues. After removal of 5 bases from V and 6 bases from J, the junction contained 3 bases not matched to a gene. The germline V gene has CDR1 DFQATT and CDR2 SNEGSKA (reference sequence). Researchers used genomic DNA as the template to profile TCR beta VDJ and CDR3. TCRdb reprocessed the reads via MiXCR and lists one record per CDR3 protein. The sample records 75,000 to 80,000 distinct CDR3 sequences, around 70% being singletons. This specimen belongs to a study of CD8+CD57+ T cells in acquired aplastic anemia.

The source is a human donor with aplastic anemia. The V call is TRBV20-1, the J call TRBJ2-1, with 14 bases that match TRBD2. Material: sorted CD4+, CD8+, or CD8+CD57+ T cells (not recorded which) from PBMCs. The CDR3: CSAFGTSGSNEQFF. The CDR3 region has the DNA TGCAGTGCTTTCGGGACTAGCGGGAGCAATGAGCAGTTCTTC.